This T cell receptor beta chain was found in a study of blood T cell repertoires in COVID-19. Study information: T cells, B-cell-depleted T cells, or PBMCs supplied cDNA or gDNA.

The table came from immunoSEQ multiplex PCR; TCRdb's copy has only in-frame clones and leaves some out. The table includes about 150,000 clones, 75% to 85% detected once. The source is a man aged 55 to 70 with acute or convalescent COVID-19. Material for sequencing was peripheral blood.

The CDR3 nucleotides are TGTGCCACCAGCAGCTTCGGGAGTTCCAGCGCCAATGAGCAGTTCTTC. The encoded protein is CATSSFGSSSANEQFF. V and J are TRBV15 and TRBJ2-1; possibly TRBD2 for D (6 bases). The CDR3 runs 16 residues. Trimming stripped 3 bases from V and 6 bases from J, with 18 bases between. Germline CDR1 LNHNV, CDR2 YYDKDF (reference sequence).